Reported below is one TCR beta chain. The data are from a study of blood T cells in healthy people across ages. The V gene end was trimmed by 0 bases and the J gene end by 8 bases; junction bases not matched to a gene: 11. The CDR3 is 16 amino acids. Germline V gene data show CDR1 as LGHDT and CDR2 as YNNKEL (reference sequence). Primed by a sample-barcoded 5' primer and a J-beta primer mix, a second PCR proceeded for about 7 to 11 cycles. TCRdb passed the 5' RACE reads through MiXCR, listing each CDR3 protein once. The sample consists of about 760,000 distinct CDR3 sequences, roughly 25% of them appearing once. This sample also appeared in a second study, on T cells of mothers and their children. That work states: All extracted RNA went into cDNA synthesis, about 1.4 ug per 15 ul. Versus unrelated pairs, overlap was slightly higher in related mother-child pairs, without reaching significance. T cell clones that were persistent and microchimeric went undetected.

The receptor was derived from a boy aged 5-17 years in good health. Material for sequencing was blood. The genes are TRBV3-1 and TRBJ1-2; 8 bases fit TRBD1. CDR3 loop: CASSQDRKTGVEGYTF. As DNA, the CDR3 is TGTGCCAGCAGCCAAGATCGAAAGACAGGGGTCGAGGGCTACACCTTC.